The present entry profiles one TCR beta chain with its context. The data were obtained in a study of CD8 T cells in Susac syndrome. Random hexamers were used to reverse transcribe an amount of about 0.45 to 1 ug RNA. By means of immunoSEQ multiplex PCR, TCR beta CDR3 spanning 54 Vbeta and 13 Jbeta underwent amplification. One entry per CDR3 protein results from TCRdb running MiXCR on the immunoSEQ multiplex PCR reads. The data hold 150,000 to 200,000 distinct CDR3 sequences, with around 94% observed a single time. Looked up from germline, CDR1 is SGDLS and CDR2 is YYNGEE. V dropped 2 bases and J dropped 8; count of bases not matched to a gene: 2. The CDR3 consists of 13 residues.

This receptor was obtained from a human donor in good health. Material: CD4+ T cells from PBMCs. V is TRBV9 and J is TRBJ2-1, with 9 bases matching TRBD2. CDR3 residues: CASSVSGGYEQFF. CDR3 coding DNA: TGTGCCAGCAGCGTTAGCGGGGGTTATGAGCAGTTCTTC. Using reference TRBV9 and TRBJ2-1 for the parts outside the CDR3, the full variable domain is DSGVTQTPKHLITATGQRVTLRCSPRSGDLSVYWYQQSLDQGLQFLIQYYNGEERAKGNILERFSAQQFPDLHSELNLSSLELGDSALYFCASSVSGGYEQFFGPGTRLTVL.